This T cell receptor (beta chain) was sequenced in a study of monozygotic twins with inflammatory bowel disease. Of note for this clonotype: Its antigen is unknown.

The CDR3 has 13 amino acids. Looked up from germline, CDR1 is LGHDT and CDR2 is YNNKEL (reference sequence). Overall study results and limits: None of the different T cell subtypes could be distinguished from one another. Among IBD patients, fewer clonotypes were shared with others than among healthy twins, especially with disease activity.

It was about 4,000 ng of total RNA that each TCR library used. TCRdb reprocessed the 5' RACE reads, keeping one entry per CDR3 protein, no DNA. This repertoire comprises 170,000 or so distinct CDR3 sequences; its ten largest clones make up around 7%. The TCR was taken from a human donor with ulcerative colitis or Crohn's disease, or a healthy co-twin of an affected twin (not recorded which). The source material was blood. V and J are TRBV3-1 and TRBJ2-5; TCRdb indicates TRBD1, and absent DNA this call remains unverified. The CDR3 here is CASRLTGVETQYF.